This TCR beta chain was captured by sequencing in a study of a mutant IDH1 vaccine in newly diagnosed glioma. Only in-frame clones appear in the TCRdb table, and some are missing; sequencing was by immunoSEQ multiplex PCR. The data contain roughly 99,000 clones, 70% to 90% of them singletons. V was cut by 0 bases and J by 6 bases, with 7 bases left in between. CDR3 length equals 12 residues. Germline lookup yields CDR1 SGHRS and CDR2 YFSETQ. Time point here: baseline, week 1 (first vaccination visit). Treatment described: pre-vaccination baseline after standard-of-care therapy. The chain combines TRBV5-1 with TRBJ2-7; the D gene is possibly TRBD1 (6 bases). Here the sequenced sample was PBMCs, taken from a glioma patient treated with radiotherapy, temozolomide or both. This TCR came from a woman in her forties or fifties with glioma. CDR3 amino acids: CASSLEGGEQYF. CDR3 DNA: TGCGCCAGCAGCTTGGAAGGGGGCGAGCAGTACTTC.